These 22 T cell receptor beta chains came from one sample sequenced in a study of blood T cells in healthy people across ages. Using a J-beta primer mix together with a sample-barcoded 5' primer, a second PCR was run for roughly 6 to 12 cycles. A single record per CDR3 protein comes from TCRdb applying MiXCR to the 5' RACE reads. The table includes just under 900,000 distinct CDR3 sequences, 29% detected once. Sequencing was carried out using blood. These receptors all stem from a woman aged 80 or older in good health.

The chain joins TRBV6-2 or TRBV6-3 to TRBJ1-2, with D unclear. The CDR3 is made up of 14 amino acids. V was pared by 5 bases and J by 6 bases, with 16 bases between. The germline CDR1 and CDR2 sequences are MNHEY and SVGEGT. CDR3 protein: CASSPQEFGNGYTF. The CDR3 DNA reads as TGTGCCAGCAGTCCCCAGGAGTTTGGAAATGGCTACACCTTC.

This clonotype came up many times. The chain joins TRBV5-8 to TRBJ2-5; D is possibly TRBD1 (6 bases). The CDR3 consists of 14 residues. Trimming cost V 6 bases and J 2 bases, with 14 bases left between them. CDR1 is SGHTS and CDR2 is YDEGEE in the germline V gene. This CDR3 is CASTLWGRQETQYF. DNA of the CDR3: TGTGCCAGCACCTTATGGGGGCGGCAAGAGACCCAGTACTTC. The whole variable domain, remainder taken from reference TRBV5-8 and TRBJ2-5, is EAGVTQSPTHLIKTRGQQATLRCSPISGHTSVYWYQQALGLGLQFLLWYDEGEERNRGNFPPRFSGRQFPNYSSELNVNALELEDSALYLCASTLWGRQETQYFGPGTRLLVL.

This clonotype appeared many times. The chain couples TRBV5-1 to TRBJ1-4, with D unresolved. The V end lost 4 bases, the J end lost 2 bases, and 15 bases lay between the germline ends. The CDR3 extends over 16 amino acids. Germline CDR1 is SGHRS and CDR2 is YFSETQ. This CDR3 reads CASSIGPSSTNEKLFF. CDR3 coding DNA: TGCGCCAGCAGCATAGGACCATCTTCTACTAATGAAAAACTGTTTTTT.

The chain is built from TRBV12-3 or TRBV12-4 and TRBJ2-1; possible D gene TRBD2, 6 bases. V was clipped by 7 bases and J by 7 bases, with 14 bases between them. The CDR3 contains 13 residues. This chain's CDR3 is CASTRGSGNEQFF. The CDR3 coding sequence is TGTGCCAGCACACGGGGGTCCGGGAATGAGCAGTTCTTC.

The rearrangement links TRBV3-1 to TRBJ2-1, with TRBD1 matching 9 bases. The CDR3 loop spans 15 amino acids. The J segment lost 9 bases and the V segment lost 2 bases, leaving 8 bases of the junction unmatched. Germline CDR1 LGHDT, CDR2 YNNKEL (reference sequence). The CDR3 DNA reads TGTGCCAGCAGCCAAAAGCCGGGACAGGGTAGTGAGCAGTTCTTC. Its protein product is CASSQKPGQGSEQFF.

This clonotype has only a few counts. The V and J genes are TRBV20-1 and TRBJ1-5; D is unresolved. CDR1 DFQATT and CDR2 SNEGSKA come from the germline V gene (reference sequence). V gave up 3 bases and J gave up 8 bases, with 11 bases separating them. The CDR3 extends over 12 amino acids. CDR3 protein: CSASKGKEPQHF. The DNA of the CDR3 is TGCAGTGCTAGCAAAGGAAAAGAGCCCCAGCATTTT.

This clonotype has a count of ten or more. J is TRBJ2-1 and V is TRBV2, with D possibly being TRBD2 (5 bases). The CDR3 spans 13 residues. V gave up 7 bases and J gave up 4 bases, with 11 bases separating them. Germline V gives CDR1 SNHLY, CDR2 FYNNEI. CDR3 amino acids: CASKQSGYNEQFF. For the CDR3, the DNA is TGTGCCAGCAAACAGAGCGGTTACAATGAGCAGTTCTTC.

The table lists this clonotype with many counts. The gene calls are TRBV7-9 and TRBJ2-7, with a possible D match to TRBD1 (5 bases). Looked up from germline, CDR1 is SEHNR and CDR2 is FQNEAQ (reference sequence). This CDR3 spans 15 amino acids. Trimming removed 5 bases at V and 1 base at J, with 15 bases between. The CDR3 spells CASSRADSLSYEQYF. CDR3 nucleotides: TGTGCCAGCAGCCGAGCCGACAGCCTGTCCTACGAGCAGTACTTC. The complete variable domain, with remaining parts taken from reference TRBV7-9 and TRBJ2-7, reads DTGVSQNPRHKITKRGQNVTFRCDPISEHNRLYWYRQTLGQGPEFLTYFQNEAQLEKSRLLSDRFSAERPKGSFSTLEIQRTEQGDSAMYLCASSRADSLSYEQYFGPGTRLTVT.

This clonotype was recorded at least ten times. V usage is TRBV9 and J usage is TRBJ2-3; 9 nucleotides line up with TRBD2. The germline V gene has CDR1 SGDLS and CDR2 YYNGEE. The CDR3 sequence is 15 residues long. The ends lost 4 bases at V and 2 bases at J; junction bases unmatched: 5. The CDR3 reads CASSYSGGTTDTQYF. In DNA, the CDR3 is TGTGCCAGCAGCTATAGCGGGGGAACCACAGATACGCAGTATTTT.

The chain carries TRBV2 and TRBJ2-7; D is ambiguous. The CDR3 totals 12 residues. The germline V gene encodes CDR1 SNHLY and CDR2 FYNNEI. V shed 5 bases and J shed 7 bases, with 12 bases lying between them. CDR3 coding DNA: TGTGCCAGCAGTCTTACAATCAATGAGCAGTACTTC. This gives the protein CASSLTINEQYF.

For this clonotype: This may be a read error: a much more frequent sequence differs by one nucleotide. The gene calls are TRBV5-1 and TRBJ2-3; D is possibly TRBD1 (5 bases). This CDR3 spans 14 amino acids. In germline, CDR1 is SGHRS, CDR2 YFSETQ. V was pared by 5 bases and J by 2 bases, with 12 bases between. In DNA form, the CDR3 reads TGCGCCAGCAGAGGCGGACAAACCACAGATACGCAGTATTTT. Translated: CASRGGQTTDTQYF.

V gene TRBV7-2 combines with J gene TRBJ1-6; tentative D call: TRBD1 (5 bases). CDR1 SGHTA and CDR2 FQGNSA come from the germline V gene. The CDR3 sequence is 19 residues long. Trimming took 4 bases from V and 2 from J, leaving 21 bases between them. CDR3 nucleotides: TGTGCCAGCAGCTCTACCGGGACTAGCGGGGCGACCTATAATTCACCCCTCCACTTT. Its protein is CASSSTGTSGATYNSPLHF. Based on the CDR3 plus reference TRBV7-2 and TRBJ1-6, the full variable domain is GAGVSQSPSNKVTEKGKDVELRCDPISGHTALYWYRQSLGQGLEFLIYFQGNSAPDKSGLPSDRFSAERTGGSVSTLTIQRTQQEDSAVYLCASSSTGTSGATYNSPLHFGNGTRLTVT.

The table lists this clonotype with many counts. The chain combines TRBV12-3 or TRBV12-4 with TRBJ2-1; D not certain. V was pared by 8 bases and J by 0 bases, with 8 bases between. This CDR3 comprises 13 residues. The CDR3 region has the DNA TGTGCCAGCGCGCCTAACTCCTACAATGAGCAGTTCTTC. Translated: CASAPNSYNEQFF.

This chain joins TRBV7-9 and TRBJ2-5; 14 bases fit TRBD2. Germline loops: CDR1 SEHNR, CDR2 FQNEAQ (reference sequence). With V trimmed by 0 bases and J by 9 bases, 3 bases remained unmatched. The length of the CDR3 is 15 residues. The CDR3 bases are TGTGCCAGCAGCTTAGCGGGACTAGCGGGGGCGGCCCAGTACTTC. This translates into CASSLAGLAGAAQYF.

In nucleotides, the CDR3 is TGTGCCAGCAGCCAAGGGGGGACTACCTCTGCGGAGACCCAGTTCTTC. This sequence encodes CASSQGGTTSAETQFF. V is TRBV4-2 and J is TRBJ2-5, with 7 bases lining up with TRBD2. The J call may be mistaken, given a closer DNA end match to TRBJ2-1. Germline V CDR1 and CDR2: LGHNA, YNFKEQ. The CDR3 runs to 16 residues.

This clonotype was detected ten times or more. The chain combines TRBV20-1 with TRBJ2-5, with 10 bases aligning to TRBD1. This CDR3 is 14 amino acids long. Losses at the gene ends were 5 bases for V and 5 bases for J; bases not matched to a gene: 8. Germline CDR1 DFQATT, CDR2 SNEGSKA (reference sequence). CDR3 amino acids: CSASDRGLRETQYF. The CDR3 nucleotides read TGCAGTGCTTCAGACAGGGGGCTTAGGGAGACCCAGTACTTC.

The sample holds a few counts of this clonotype. The chain combines TRBV20-1 with TRBJ1-1, with 9 bases matching TRBD1. Germline trimming cut 6 bases from V and 11 bases from J; bases unmatched to any gene: 7. The CDR3 runs 11 residues. In germline, CDR1 is DFQATT, CDR2 SNEGSKA (reference sequence). The CDR3 loop reads CSARKTGGAFF. CDR3 nucleotides: TGCAGTGCCAGGAAGACAGGGGGTGCTTTCTTT.

About this clonotype: A much larger clone lies a single base off, so this may be a read error. For the CDR3, the DNA is TGTGCCAGCAGTCCGAACAGGTTTGACTACACCTTC. This gives the protein CASSPNRFDYTF. This chain joins TRBV12-3 or TRBV12-4 and TRBJ1-2; tentative D call: TRBD1 (5 bases). The CDR3 loop spans 12 amino acids. Between the trimmed V and J ends, which lost 5 bases and 10 bases, there was a span of 14 bases.

This clonotype has more than one count but fewer than ten. The chain couples TRBV7-9 to TRBJ2-1; 7 positions match TRBD1. The germline V gene encodes CDR1 SEHNR and CDR2 FQNEAQ (reference sequence). The junction had 4 bases not matched to a gene; V was cut back by 3 bases and J by 2 bases. The CDR3 is 15 amino acids. The CDR3, as DNA: TGTGCCAGCAGCTTGGGGACAGTCACCTACAATGAGCAGTTCTTC. Protein sequence: CASSLGTVTYNEQFF.

About this clonotype: A much larger clone lies one base from this, so it may be a read error. V usage is TRBV12-3 or TRBV12-4 and J usage is TRBJ1-4; TRBD1 might be the D (5 bases). The V gene lost 1 base and the J gene lost 3 bases, with 6 bases spanning the gap. The CDR3 runs to 14 residues. CDR3 sequence reads: CASSLVGPNEKLFF. The CDR3 DNA sequence: TGTGCCAGCAGTTTAGTGGGGCCTAATGAAAAACTGTTTTTT.

On this clonotype: A much larger clone lies a single base off, so this may be a read error. The V and J genes are TRBV6-1 and TRBJ1-6; tentative D call: TRBD1 (6 bases). The CDR3 length is 17 residues. Looked up from germline, CDR1 is MNHNS and CDR2 is SASEGT. The CDR3 reads CASSSAQGIGHNSPPHF. Here the CDR3 DNA reads TGTGCCAGCAGTAGCGCACAGGGTATAGGGCATAATTCACCCCCCCACTTT.

In this sample, this clonotype turned up a few times. Being one base from a much bigger clone, this may be a read error. The V call is TRBV12-3 or TRBV12-4, the J call TRBJ2-3; TRBD1 might be the D (5 bases). The CDR3 sequence is 15 residues long. CDR3 DNA: TGTGCCAGCACCCCCCGCAACCAGGGTACAGATGCGCAGTATTTT. Translation gives CASTPRNQGTDAQYF.